Below, 32 T cell receptor beta chains from the same sample are listed, as sequenced in a study of CD8+CD57+ T cells in acquired aplastic anemia. It was genomic DNA that served as the template for profiling TCR beta VDJ and CDR3. Using its own MiXCR run on the reads, TCRdb lists one record per CDR3 protein. This table has about 180,000 distinct CDR3 sequences, around 50% appearing once. In patients chosen for sequencing, flow cytometry had shown CD8+CD57+ cell expansion. What was sequenced was sorted CD4+, CD8+, or CD8+CD57+ T cells (not recorded which) from PBMCs. The receptors shown here come from a human donor with aplastic anemia.

This CDR3 is CASSQTANYGYTF. CDR3 nucleotides: TGTGCCAGCAGCCAGACAGCTAACTATGGCTACACCTTC. The genes are TRBV7-9 and TRBJ1-2; a weak D match, TRBD1 (5 bases). V was shortened by 5 bases and J by 0 bases, with 7 bases between the two germline ends. In germline, CDR1 is SEHNR, CDR2 FQNEAQ (reference sequence). The CDR3 runs to 13 residues.

This chain links TRBV6-1 with TRBJ1-5; TRBD1 matches at 7 bases. This CDR3 comprises 15 residues. CDR1 and CDR2 (germline): MNHNS, SASEGT. Trimming removed 0 bases from V and 5 bases from J; junction bases left unmatched: 4. The CDR3 reads CASSEASGGYQPQHF. The CDR3 DNA is TGTGCCAGCAGTGAAGCCTCAGGGGGGTATCAGCCCCAGCATTTT.

This clonotype was picked up many times. The rearrangement joins TRBV5-1 to TRBJ2-5, with 8 bases lining up with TRBD1. The CDR3 totals 16 residues. The germline gives CDR1 SGHRS, CDR2 YFSETQ. The V gene end was trimmed by 0 bases and the J gene end by 3 bases; junction bases not matched to a gene: 7. The CDR3 DNA is TGCGCCAGCAGCTTGGTCGGCCAGGGGGCGGAAGAGACCCAGTACTTC. Amino acid sequence: CASSLVGQGAEETQYF.

Turning to this clonotype: Without the conserved terminal phenylalanine or tryptophan, this CDR3 likely stems from a read error. The gene calls are TRBV3-1 and TRBJ2-1, with 12 bases identical to TRBD2. V gave up 3 bases and J gave up 3 bases; unmatched junction bases: 6. Per the germline V gene, CDR1 is LGHDT and CDR2 is YNNKEL (reference sequence). This CDR3 has 17 amino acids. The CDR3 loop reads CASSHRLAGGLYNEQFL. In DNA form, the CDR3 reads TGTGCCAGCAGCCACCGTCTAGCGGGGGGGCTCTACAATGAGCAGTTCCTC.

J is TRBJ2-7 and V is TRBV2; D may be TRBD2 (6 bases). Germline V CDR1 and CDR2: SNHLY, FYNNEI. The V end lost 7 bases, the J end lost 6 bases, and 10 bases lay between the germline ends. CDR3 size: 11 residues. The CDR3: CASTLTSEQYF. DNA for the CDR3: TGTGCCAGCACCCTGACTAGCGAGCAGTACTTC.

Of note for this clonotype: A junction boundary mismatches the germline segment, possibly from a read error. The V call is TRBV2, the J call TRBJ1-2, with a possible D match to TRBD1 (5 bases). Germline CDR1 SNHLY, CDR2 FYNNEI. The CDR3 spans 12 residues. For the CDR3, the DNA is TGTGCCAGCAGTGTGAGGGACTACGGCTACACCTTC. Protein: CASSVRDYGYTF.

This sequence joins TRBV3-1 and TRBJ1-1, with 9 bases identical to TRBD1. The CDR3 has 17 amino acids. After removal of 2 bases from V and 12 bases from J, the junction contained 19 bases not matched to a gene. Germline V gene data show CDR1 as LGHDT and CDR2 as YNNKEL (reference sequence). Written as DNA, the CDR3 is TGTGCCAGCAGCCAATTACCCTCCACTAACAGGGGGCTCATACCTTTCTTT. This gives the protein CASSQLPSTNRGLIPFF.

The V call is TRBV19, the J call TRBJ2-1; TRBD2 agrees at 8 bases. CDR1 is LNHDA, CDR2 SQIVND, per germline (reference sequence). CDR3 length: 14 amino acids. V lost 2 bases to trimming and J lost 5 bases; unmatched junction nucleotides: 2. The CDR3 sequence is CASSITSGNNEQFF. The CDR3 DNA reads as TGTGCCAGTAGTATAACTAGCGGCAACAATGAGCAGTTCTTC.

The CDR3 DNA follows: TGCGCCAGCAGCCAAGATATTAATCAGCCCCAGCATTTT. This codes for CASSQDINQPQHF. The chain combines TRBV4-3 with TRBJ1-5; no definite D call. V lost 0 bases and J 4 bases, leaving 4 bases between the germline ends. Looked up from germline, CDR1 is LGHNA and CDR2 is YSLEER. This CDR3 has 13 amino acids.

This clonotype has at least ten counts. In DNA, the CDR3 is TGTGCCAGCAGCTCAACAGGGGCGCGAAACCCACCCCTCCACTTT. Encoded protein: CASSSTGARNPPLHF. The V and J genes are TRBV7-8 and TRBJ1-6; 7 bases match TRBD1. Losses at the gene ends were 4 bases for V and 11 bases for J; bases not matched to a gene: 11. In germline, CDR1 is SGHVS, CDR2 FQNEAQ. This CDR3 contains 15 residues.

This clonotype was counted at least ten times. The chain has TRBV20-1 and TRBJ1-1; D remains ambiguous. The CDR3 contains 13 residues. V lost 5 bases and J lost 3, with 13 bases in between. Looked up from germline, CDR1 is DFQATT and CDR2 is SNEGSKA (reference sequence). CDR3 loop: CSALTFSDTEAFF. The CDR3, as DNA: TGCAGTGCTTTGACATTCTCGGACACTGAAGCTTTCTTT.

The gene calls are TRBV12-5 and TRBJ1-1; the D gene is possibly TRBD1 (5 bases). Trimming removed 0 bases from V and 0 bases from J, with 11 bases in between. This CDR3 comprises 16 residues. Germline V gene sequence: CDR1 LGHNT, CDR2 FRNRAP. The CDR3 reads CASGLVRGGLNTEAFF. DNA of the CDR3: TGTGCTAGTGGTTTGGTACGTGGGGGGTTGAACACTGAAGCTTTCTTT.

The chain joins TRBV19 to TRBJ2-1, with 7 nucleotides matching TRBD2. The CDR3 has 11 residues. V trimming: 3 bases; J trimming: 10 bases; junction bases outside the gene matches: 0. Germline CDR1 is LNHDA and CDR2 is SQIVND (reference sequence). The CDR3 nucleotides are TGTGCCAGTAGTATGGGAGGGGAGCAGTTCTTC. This sequence encodes CASSMGGEQFF.

This clonotype was recorded at least ten times. The chain joins TRBV5-4 to TRBJ1-1; D possibly corresponds to TRBD1 (6 bases). The V and J ends lost 4 bases and 4 bases respectively, with 17 bases between them. The V gene's germline CDR1 is SGHNT and CDR2 YYREEE (reference sequence). The CDR3 length is 15 residues. The CDR3 sequence is CASSLGHRVGTEAFF. CDR3 in DNA: TGTGCCAGCAGCCTTGGACACAGGGTAGGCACTGAAGCTTTCTTT.

This chain links TRBV24-1 with TRBJ2-7, with 9 bases that match TRBD1. With V trimmed by 8 bases and J by 0 bases, 4 bases remained unmatched. The CDR3 is 14 residues long. Germline V gene sequence: CDR1 KGHDR, CDR2 SFDVKD. For the CDR3, the DNA is TGTGCCACCAAAGGGACAGGGCACTCCTACGAGCAGTACTTC. It specifies CATKGTGHSYEQYF.

V is TRBV19 and J is TRBJ2-7; D unclear. The CDR3 runs to 15 residues. V lost 3 bases to trimming and J lost 3 bases, with 15 bases between them. Germline V gene sequence: CDR1 LNHDA, CDR2 SQIVND (reference sequence). The CDR3 here is CASSISPGPDYEQYF. CDR3 DNA sequence: TGTGCCAGTAGTATTTCTCCCGGACCAGACTACGAGCAGTACTTC.

This chain links TRBV6-5 with TRBJ1-5; D is uncertain. Trimming left V 2 bases short and J 5 bases short, with 4 bases between. Germline CDR1 is MNHEY and CDR2 is SVGAGI. The length of the CDR3 is 12 residues. Here the CDR3 reads CASSYGDQPQHF. In DNA form, the CDR3 reads TGTGCCAGCAGTTACGGGGATCAGCCCCAGCATTTT.

V usage is TRBV7-9 and J usage is TRBJ2-7; D unclear. The CDR3 runs to 14 residues. Germline V gives CDR1 SEHNR, CDR2 FQNEAQ (reference sequence). Trimming removed 5 bases at V and 6 bases at J, with 17 bases between. In nucleotides, the CDR3 is TGTGCCAGCAGCACAGAAGCTCGTCCGCGCGAGCAGTACTTC. It yields the protein CASSTEARPREQYF.

In this sample, this clonotype turned up a few times. A single base separates this from a much larger clone, so it may be a read error. The genes are TRBV7-8 and TRBJ1-5, with 9 bases fitting TRBD1. Germline V lookup: CDR1 SGHVS, CDR2 FQNEAQ. J gave up 2 bases and V 2 bases, and 4 bases lay outside the gene matches. This CDR3 region has 16 residues. CDR3 amino acids: CASSLSDRGGNQPQHF. Written as DNA, the CDR3 is TGTGCCAGCAGCTTATCGGACAGGGGTGGCAATCAGCCCCAGCATTTT. Complete variable domain (other parts from reference TRBV7-8 and TRBJ1-5): GAGVSQSPRYKVAKRGQDVALRCDPISGHVSLFWYQQALGQGPEFLTYFQNEAQLDKSGLPSDRFFAERPEGSVSTLKIQRTQQEDSAVYLCASSLSDRGGNQPQHFGDGTRLSIL.

The chain couples TRBV2 to TRBJ1-2; tentatively, D is TRBD1 (5 bases). Germline V gene lookup returns CDR1 SNHLY and CDR2 FYNNEI. This CDR3 spans 12 amino acids. V was cut by 6 bases and J by 7 bases, with 12 bases left in between. As DNA, the CDR3 is TGTGCCAGCAGCCCCTCGGGGCCTGGCTACACCTTC. Translating gives CASSPSGPGYTF. Variable domain in full (rest from reference TRBV2 and TRBJ1-2): EPEVTQTPSHQVTQMGQEVILRCVPISNHLYFYWYRQILGQKVEFLVSFYNNEISEKSEIFDDQFSVERPDGSNFTLKIRSTKLEDSAMYFCASSPSGPGYTFGSGTRLTVV.

The sample holds a few counts of this clonotype. The chain has TRBV24-1 and TRBJ2-6; the match to TRBD2 covers 8 bases. This CDR3 region has 15 residues. The germline V gene encodes CDR1 KGHDR and CDR2 SFDVKD. Trimming took 9 bases from V and 2 from J; bases not matched to a gene: 5. CDR3: CATAAGGAGANVLTF. In DNA, the CDR3 is TGTGCCACCGCTGCGGGGGGCGCTGGGGCCAACGTCCTGACTTTC.

There are many counts of this clonotype. The chain joins TRBV19 to TRBJ1-5; D perhaps matches TRBD1 (5 bases). From germline, CDR1 is LNHDA and CDR2 SQIVND (reference sequence). This CDR3 contains 16 residues. The V and J ends lost 3 bases and 1 base respectively, with 13 bases between them. CDR3 region: CASSMITGPSNQPQHF. The CDR3 nucleotides are TGTGCCAGTAGTATGATCACAGGCCCAAGCAATCAGCCCCAGCATTTT.

The sample holds many counts of this clonotype. The chain has TRBV7-9 and TRBJ2-3; D is uncertain. The V and J ends lost 0 bases and 6 bases respectively, with 7 bases between them. The germline CDR1 and CDR2 sequences are SEHNR and FQNEAQ (reference sequence). The length of the CDR3 is 13 residues. CDR3 protein: CASSLASSDTQYF. The CDR3 nucleotides read TGTGCCAGCAGCTTAGCGTCCTCGGATACGCAGTATTTT.

The chain uses TRBV10-3 and TRBJ1-5, with D possibly being TRBD1 (5 bases). Germline assignment: CDR1 ENHRY and CDR2 SYGVKD. The CDR3 contains 14 residues. V lost 6 bases, J lost 7 bases, and 16 bases lay in between. The DNA of the CDR3 is TGTGCCATCAGCGGGGGGGGGTTGGGGCAGCCCCAGCATTTT. Amino acids: CAISGGGLGQPQHF.

This clonotype was detected ten times or more. The V gene is TRBV7-9, the J gene TRBJ2-2; D uncertain. The CDR3 has 14 amino acids. Germline CDR1 SEHNR, CDR2 FQNEAQ (reference sequence). The V gene lost 0 bases and the J gene lost 3 bases, with 5 bases spanning the gap. The CDR3 bases are TGTGCCAGCAGCTTAGCTGGGGACACCGGGGAGCTGTTTTTT. It encodes CASSLAGDTGELFF.

This CDR3 is CASSLLDRKYTEAFF. CDR3 DNA: TGTGCCAGCAGCTTGTTAGACAGAAAATACACTGAAGCTTTCTTT. The J gene is TRBJ1-1, the V gene TRBV7-2; D perhaps matches TRBD1 (5 bases). V was cut by 3 bases and J by 3 bases, with 14 bases left in between. CDR1 and CDR2 (germline): SGHTA, FQGNSA. The CDR3 contains 15 residues. Complete variable domain (other parts from reference TRBV7-2 and TRBJ1-1): GAGVSQSPSNKVTEKGKDVELRCDPISGHTALYWYRQSLGQGLEFLIYFQGNSAPDKSGLPSDRFSAERTGGSVSTLTIQRTQQEDSAVYLCASSLLDRKYTEAFFGQGTRLTVV.

This clonotype was seen repeatedly, ten times or more. The chain uses TRBV7-3 and TRBJ2-5; 11 bases line up with TRBD2. V dropped 11 bases and J dropped 1; count of bases not matched to a gene: 6. This CDR3 region has 14 residues. The germline gives CDR1 SGHTA, CDR2 FQGTGA. As DNA, the CDR3 is TGTGCCGGAAGGACTAGCGGGCTCCAAGAGACCCAGTACTTC. Translation: CAGRTSGLQETQYF.

This clonotype was found a few times. This likely comes from a read error, as the CDR3 has no conserved phenylalanine or tryptophan at its end. This chain uses TRBV12-5 with TRBJ2-5; the D call may be TRBD1 or TRBD2 (5 bases each). From germline, CDR1 is LGHNT and CDR2 FRNRAP. The V end was cut by 6 bases, the J end by 7 bases, with 15 bases between. The CDR3 is 13 residues long. This CDR3 is CASGTGTIGTQYV. DNA for the CDR3: TGTGCTAGTGGGACCGGGACCATAGGGACCCAGTACGTC.

The rearrangement uses TRBV6-1 and TRBJ1-1; the D gene is possibly TRBD1 (5 bases). CDR3 length: 11 residues. In germline, CDR1 is MNHNS, CDR2 SASEGT. V lost 11 bases, J lost 1 base, and 8 bases lay in between. In DNA, the CDR3 is TGTGCCGGGGGGGAGAACACTGAAGCTTTCTTT. Translating gives CAGGENTEAFF.

In its sample, this clonotype was seen many times. V and J are TRBV10-3 and TRBJ2-1, with D possibly matching TRBD2 (7 bases). Germline V gene sequence: CDR1 ENHRY, CDR2 SYGVKD. V was shortened by 5 bases and J by 10 bases, with 18 bases between the two germline ends. This CDR3 spans 14 amino acids. CDR3 residues: CAISPPTRGGEQFF. The CDR3 DNA is TGTGCCATCAGTCCCCCTACCAGGGGAGGGGAGCAGTTCTTC.

In its sample, this clonotype was seen many times. The chain is built from TRBV4-1 and TRBJ1-2, with D possibly matching TRBD1 (5 bases). The CDR3 has 15 residues. CDR1 is MGHRA, CDR2 YSYEKL, per germline. The V gene lost 2 bases and the J gene lost 4 bases, with 14 bases spanning the gap. CDR3 coding DNA: TGCGCCAGCAGCCAACCGACAGCCCAAATCTATGGCTACACCTTC. Protein: CASSQPTAQIYGYTF.

This clonotype was seen a single time. This chain uses TRBV29-1 with TRBJ2-3; D is unclear. The CDR3 sequence is 11 residues long. The V gene lost 6 bases and the J gene lost 5 bases, with 9 bases spanning the gap. The germline V gene encodes CDR1 SQVTM and CDR2 ANQGSEA. For the CDR3, the DNA is TGCAGCGTAGGTGTGCTAGATACGCAGTATTTT. Translated: CSVGVLDTQYF.